These 24 T cell receptor beta chains came from one sample sequenced in a study of T cells in Graves' hyperthyroidism and ophthalmopathy. Amplification targeted TCR beta CDR3 regions from RNA transcripts. HTBI primers were used for first-round RT-PCR of the TCR CDR3. TCRdb reprocessed the multiplex PCR reads with MiXCR, giving one entry per CDR3 protein. Among 500,000 to 600,000 distinct CDR3 sequences listed, about 20% were seen once. The sequenced sample was blood. Receptors originate from a man aged 40-49 years with Graves' ophthalmopathy.

This clonotype has a count of ten or more. The rearrangement joins TRBV27 to TRBJ2-7; 8 positions match TRBD1. Per germline, CDR1 MNHEY and CDR2 SMNVEV (reference sequence). This CDR3 is built from 16 residues. Trimming cost V 4 bases and J 7 bases; bases outside gene matches: 15. Here the CDR3 DNA reads TGTGCCAGCAGTTCATTCGGACAGGGTACCCGGCGAGAGCAGTACTTC. Translated: CASSSFGQGTRREQYF.

This clonotype was picked up a small number of times. V and J are TRBV28 and TRBJ2-1; 7 nucleotides agree with TRBD2. The trim removed 6 bases at V and 0 bases at J, leaving 5 bases unmatched. CDR1 and CDR2 (germline): MDHEN, SYDVKM. The CDR3 totals 15 residues. The CDR3: CASSTSESSYNEQFF. In DNA form, the CDR3 reads TGTGCCAGCAGCACTAGCGAGAGCTCCTACAATGAGCAGTTCTTC.

The chain links TRBV6-1 to TRBJ2-1, with D possibly TRBD2 on 7 matching bases. CDR1 is MNHNS and CDR2 is SASEGT in the germline V gene. V lost 7 bases and J lost 9, with 22 bases in between. The CDR3 loop spans 15 amino acids. Here the CDR3 reads CASIHPGGRVREQFF. CDR3 in DNA: TGTGCCAGCATCCACCCGGGGGGCAGGGTGCGTGAGCAGTTCTTC.

Only a few counts were recorded for this clonotype. CDR3: CASSGRQGYNQPQHF. CDR3 coding DNA: TGTGCCAGCAGTGGGCGGCAGGGGTATAATCAGCCCCAGCATTTT. The chain combines TRBV2 with TRBJ1-5; tentatively, D is TRBD1 (6 bases). The CDR3 is 15 amino acids. Looked up from germline, CDR1 is SNHLY and CDR2 is FYNNEI. V was trimmed by 4 bases and J by 4 bases, leaving 14 bases between them.

The sample holds many counts of this clonotype. J is TRBJ2-5 and V is TRBV11-2; the D is unclear. The V gene lost 0 bases and the J gene lost 4 bases, with 9 bases spanning the gap. The CDR3 length is 14 residues. Germline V gene sequence: CDR1 SGHAT, CDR2 FQNNGV. CDR3 sequence (DNA): TGTGCCAGCAGCTTAGAACGGACCGGAGAGACCCAGTACTTC. Amino acid sequence: CASSLERTGETQYF.

This clonotype was counted between two and nine times. CDR3 nucleotide sequence: TGTGCCAGCAAACCTAACACGGGGAGCTATGGCTACACCTTC. It specifies CASKPNTGSYGYTF. V is TRBV6-1 and J is TRBJ1-2; the D is unclear. V lost 7 bases and J 4 bases, leaving 16 bases between the germline ends. Germline lookup yields CDR1 MNHNS and CDR2 SASEGT. This CDR3 has 14 amino acids.

In its sample, this clonotype was seen many times. This chain uses TRBV18 with TRBJ2-7, with D tentatively TRBD1 (5 bases). The germline V and J ends were trimmed by 2 bases and 3 bases, with 14 bases remaining between them. The CDR3 is made up of 15 amino acids. The germline gives CDR1 KGHSH, CDR2 LQKENI. CDR3 DNA: TGTGCCAGCTCACCAGCAGGGTTTGTAAGCTACGAGCAGTACTTC. This encodes CASSPAGFVSYEQYF.

This clonotype was recorded a few times. The chain links TRBV6-2 or TRBV6-3 to TRBJ2-7, with 8 bases identical to TRBD1. The CDR3 covers 15 residues. V was pared by 8 bases and J by 0 bases, with 9 bases of the junction left unmatched. Germline CDR1 reads MNHEY; CDR2 reads SVGEGT. CDR3 protein: CASARTGLSSYEQYF. The CDR3 DNA is TGTGCCAGCGCCCGGACAGGGTTAAGCTCCTACGAGCAGTACTTC.

This clonotype was seen many times. The V gene is TRBV18, the J gene TRBJ2-4, with 7 bases matching TRBD1. After removal of 3 bases from V and 5 bases from J, the junction contained 4 bases not matched to a gene. There are 14 residues in the CDR3. Germline values: CDR1 KGHSH, CDR2 LQKENI. CDR3 in amino acids: CASSPDRAQNIQYF. CDR3 nucleotide sequence: TGTGCCAGCTCACCCGACAGGGCCCAAAACATTCAGTACTTC.

This chain links TRBV5-1 with TRBJ2-5; 7 positions match TRBD1. The CDR3 is made up of 13 amino acids. After removal of 5 bases from V and 3 bases from J, the junction contained 4 bases not matched to a gene. Germline V gene data show CDR1 as SGHRS and CDR2 as YFSETQ. The CDR3 here is CASRFQGEETQYF. The CDR3 nucleotides read TGCGCCAGCAGGTTCCAGGGGGAAGAGACCCAGTACTTC.

There are a few counts of this clonotype. The chain has TRBV6-1 and TRBJ1-1; D gene uncertain. The germline gives CDR1 MNHNS, CDR2 SASEGT. There are 12 residues in the CDR3. V dropped 5 bases and J dropped 10 bases, with 14 bases sitting between them. The CDR3 spells CASSTSGSRAFF. The CDR3 DNA sequence: TGTGCCAGCAGTACATCGGGGAGTCGAGCTTTCTTT.

The sample holds a few counts of this clonotype. The chain employs TRBV29-1 and TRBJ2-3; D is unclear. V was trimmed by 5 bases and J by 6 bases, leaving 6 bases between them. The CDR3 runs to 10 residues. The germline V gene encodes CDR1 SQVTM and CDR2 ANQGSEA. CDR3 region: CSVYSDTQYF. CDR3 DNA sequence: TGCAGCGTTTACTCGGATACGCAGTATTTT.

This clonotype has at least ten counts. The rearrangement joins TRBV30 to TRBJ1-2; D is perhaps TRBD1 (6 bases). The CDR3 covers 15 residues. Between the trimmed V and J ends, which lost 0 bases and 2 bases, there was a span of 13 bases. Germline CDR1 reads GTSNPN; CDR2 reads SVGIG (reference sequence). In DNA form, the CDR3 reads TGTGCCTGGAGTGTACCCTGGACAGTAAACTATGGCTACACCTTC. This translates into CAWSVPWTVNYGYTF.

Comments on this clonotype: This may be a read error, as it is one base from a much larger clone. The V and J genes are TRBV10-1 and TRBJ2-1, with D maybe TRBD2 (7 bases). In germline, CDR1 is WNHNN, CDR2 SYGVQD (reference sequence). CDR3 length: 14 residues. The CDR3 DNA is TGTGCCACCTCCACCAAGGGGAGGGGGATCGAGCAGTTCTTC. Translating it yields CATSTKGRGIEQFF.

At least ten counts were recorded for this clonotype. This sequence joins TRBV5-1 and TRBJ2-7; 9 nucleotides match TRBD1. The germline gives CDR1 SGHRS, CDR2 YFSETQ. V was clipped by 4 bases and J by 1 base; unmatched bases: 6. This CDR3 region has 15 residues. CDR3 sequence: CASSDRQGGSYEQYF. The CDR3 nucleotides read TGCGCCAGCAGCGATCGACAGGGGGGATCCTACGAGCAGTACTTC.

The table lists this clonotype with many counts. The rearrangement joins TRBV12-3 or TRBV12-4 to TRBJ2-5, with a weak D call TRBD1 (5 bases). This CDR3 region has 16 residues. Trimming cost V 0 bases and J 2 bases, with 13 bases left between them. In DNA, the CDR3 is TGTGCCAGCAGTTTAGCGAGGACCCCAGGGCAAGAGACCCAGTACTTC. This codes for CASSLARTPGQETQYF.

The sample holds one count of this clonotype. The J gene is TRBJ1-2, the V gene TRBV7-2; TRBD1 is a possible D gene (5 bases). Germline V CDR1 and CDR2: SGHTA, FQGNSA. The CDR3 has 14 residues. V shed 5 bases and J shed 8 bases, with 18 bases lying between them. CDR3 nucleotide sequence: TGTGCCAGCAGCCTCATATCCCGTGGGGCCGGCTACACCTTC. Its translation is CASSLISRGAGYTF.

The V call is TRBV19, the J call TRBJ1-5, with D hard to call. V dropped 0 bases and J dropped 6 bases, with 9 bases sitting between them. There are 14 residues in the CDR3. CDR1 and CDR2 from the germline V gene are LNHDA and SQIVND (reference sequence). The CDR3 region is CASSIESGGQPQHF. DNA of the CDR3: TGTGCCAGTAGTATAGAGTCAGGCGGTCAGCCCCAGCATTTT.

This clonotype came up a few times. The chain recombines TRBV5-1 with TRBJ2-2; D may be TRBD1 (6 bases). The germline CDR1 and CDR2 sequences are SGHRS and YFSETQ. The V end was cut by 5 bases, the J end by 4 bases, with 12 bases between. The CDR3 has 14 amino acids. This chain's CDR3 is CASRSQGSTGELFF. CDR3 bases: TGCGCCAGCAGGTCACAGGGATCCACCGGGGAGCTGTTTTTT. The whole variable domain, filled in from reference TRBV5-1 and TRBJ2-2, reads KAGVTQTPRYLIKTRGQQVTLSCSPISGHRSVSWYQQTPGQGLQFLFEYFSETQRNKGNFPGRFSGRQFSNSRSEMNVSTLELGDSALYLCASRSQGSTGELFFGEGSRLTVL.

Worth noting for this clonotype: Mismatch with germline at one junction end may stem from a read error. This chain uses TRBV2 with TRBJ1-2; D gene ambiguous. The CDR3 has 13 amino acids. Germline V lookup: CDR1 SNHLY, CDR2 FYNNEI. CDR3 coding DNA: TGTGCCAGCAGTGAATCTCGGGTCTATGGCTACGCCTTC. It encodes CASSESRVYGYAF. Drawing the rest from reference TRBV2 and TRBJ1-2, the complete variable domain is EPEVTQTPSHQVTQMGQEVILRCVPISNHLYFYWYRQILGQKVEFLVSFYNNEISEKSEIFDDQFSVERPDGSNFTLKIRSTKLEDSAMYFCASSESRVYGYAFGSGTRLTVV.

The rearrangement uses TRBV2 and TRBJ1-5, with D perhaps TRBD1 (6 bases). CDR3 size: 15 residues. V gave up 3 bases and J gave up 3 bases, with 12 bases separating them. The germline CDR1 and CDR2 sequences are SNHLY and FYNNEI. The CDR3, as DNA: TGTGCCAGCAGTGATGGCAGGGGAGTCAATCAGCCCCAGCATTTT. It codes for CASSDGRGVNQPQHF.

The table lists this clonotype with a few counts. This chain uses TRBV28 with TRBJ1-6; D ambiguous. V lost 5 bases to trimming and J lost 7 bases, with 6 bases between them. There are 12 residues in the CDR3. CDR1 MDHEN and CDR2 SYDVKM come from the germline V gene. Here the CDR3 reads CASSQTNSPLHF. The DNA for the CDR3 is TGTGCCAGCAGTCAGACGAATTCACCCCTCCACTTT.

The sample holds many counts of this clonotype. The chain combines TRBV7-2 with TRBJ2-3; no definite D call. The CDR3 is 14 amino acids. The V gene's germline CDR1 is SGHTA and CDR2 FQGNSA. V lost 4 bases and J 1 base, leaving 9 bases between the germline ends. CDR3 amino acids: CASSSHRGTDTQYF. The CDR3 DNA reads as TGTGCCAGCAGCTCTCACCGTGGCACAGATACGCAGTATTTT.

The chain recombines TRBV7-6 with TRBJ2-7; TRBD2 matches at 8 bases. V lost 5 bases, J lost 4 bases, and 13 bases stayed unmatched. The CDR3 runs 16 residues. The germline V gene encodes CDR1 SGHVS and CDR2 FNYEAQ. CDR3 sequence: CASSPLGSGGLYEQYF. The CDR3 nucleotides read TGTGCCAGCAGCCCTTTGGGCAGCGGGGGATTATACGAGCAGTACTTC.